The clone carrying this TCR beta chain has just a few counts. From germline, CDR1 is KGHSH and CDR2 LQKENI. This CDR3 is built from 17 residues. V shed 6 bases and J shed 0 bases, with 20 bases lying between them. The sample originates from a study of CD8+CD57+ T cells in acquired aplastic anemia. Study-wide context: Healthy donor CD4+ samples were sequenced to a depth that averaged roughly 10 million reads.

Genomic DNA, the template, was used for profiling of the TCR beta VDJ and CDR3. TCRdb reanalysed the reads using MiXCR and keeps one entry per CDR3 protein. The table records 180,000 or so distinct CDR3 sequences, about half of them present only once. This clonotype was sampled from a human donor in good health. The V gene is TRBV18, the J gene TRBJ2-5; D might be TRBD1 (5 bases). Sequenced material: sorted CD4+, CD8+, or CD8+CD57+ T cells (not recorded which) from PBMCs. CDR3 sequence reads: CASSPKFRTGDQETQYF. DNA for the CDR3: TGTGCCAGCTCCCCCAAATTCCGTACAGGAGACCAAGAGACCCAGTACTTC.